The 18 T cell receptor beta chains given below trace back to one sample, sequenced in a study of beta chain features in type 1 diabetes. The authors reverse transcribed all of the isolated RNA, so sequencing captured expressed TCRB transcripts. Only in-frame clones appear in the TCRdb table, and some are missing; sequencing was by immunoSEQ multiplex PCR. The table lists hundreds of thousands of clones, about 29% of them singletons. Sequencing was carried out using naive CD4+ T cells from blood. The receptors come from a man between 18 and 35 years old in good health.

In its sample, this clone was seen a few times. The chain employs TRBV29-1 and TRBJ1-1; D is unclear. The CDR3 runs 13 residues. Germline V CDR1 and CDR2: SQVTM, ANQGSEA. V was clipped by 4 bases and J by 0 bases, with 9 bases between them. The DNA for the CDR3 is TGCAGCGTTGGAACACTGATGAACACTGAAGCTTTCTTT. Translated, it gives CSVGTLMNTEAFF.

The rearrangement links TRBV28 to TRBJ2-7; 7 bases match TRBD2. The ends lost 5 bases at V and 4 bases at J; junction bases unmatched: 5. The CDR3 totals 13 residues. Germline values: CDR1 MDHEN, CDR2 SYDVKM. The CDR3 protein is CASSLTSAYEQYF. Written as DNA, the CDR3 is TGTGCCAGCAGTCTAACTAGCGCATACGAGCAGTACTTC. Full variable domain (rest looked up from reference TRBV28 and TRBJ2-7): DVKVTQSSRYLVKRTGEKVFLECVQDMDHENMFWYRQDPGLGLRLIYFSYDVKMKEKGDIPEGYSVSREKKERFSLILESASTNQTSMYLCASSLTSAYEQYFGPGTRLTVT.

This clone was found a few times. The chain recombines TRBV29-1 with TRBJ1-5; a possible D gene is TRBD1 (6 bases). Between the trimmed V and J ends, which lost 5 bases and 7 bases, there was a span of 12 bases. This CDR3 is 12 amino acids long. Germline V lookup: CDR1 SQVTM, CDR2 ANQGSEA. The CDR3 protein is CSVQGSGQPQHF. The CDR3 DNA reads as TGCAGCGTTCAGGGGTCGGGACAGCCCCAGCATTTT.

This clone was counted only a few times. The chain uses TRBV9 and TRBJ2-5; 7 bases are a match to TRBD1. Germline CDR1 is SGDLS and CDR2 is YYNGEE. V was pared by 1 base and J by 3 bases, with 3 bases of the junction left unmatched. The length of the CDR3 is 14 residues. The CDR3 DNA reads TGTGCCAGCAGCGTACTTGGGACAGAAGAGACCCAGTACTTC. Amino acids: CASSVLGTEETQYF.

J is TRBJ2-3 and V is TRBV30; D unclear. Trimming pared 8 bases from V and 0 bases from J, leaving 9 bases between. There are 12 residues in the CDR3. In germline, CDR1 is GTSNPN, CDR2 SVGIG (reference sequence). This CDR3 reads CAGTRSTDTQYF. CDR3 bases: TGTGCCGGCACGCGGAGCACAGATACGCAGTATTTT.

This clone was seen a few times. The chain couples TRBV19 to TRBJ1-2; TRBD1 aligns across 10 bases. The CDR3 spans 12 residues. Germline values: CDR1 LNHDA, CDR2 SQIVND (reference sequence). With 6 bases clipped from V and 6 bases from J, the junction kept 1 base outside the gene matches. Here the CDR3 DNA reads TGTGCCAGTAGCGACAGGGGGCATGGCTACACCTTC. Its translation is CASSDRGHGYTF.

In this sample, this clone turned up a few times. The chain has TRBV30 and TRBJ1-1; D remains unclear. Germline assignment: CDR1 GTSNPN and CDR2 SVGIG (reference sequence). Trimming took off 8 bases at V and 0 bases at J, with 13 bases between the two ends. CDR3 length equals 13 residues. The CDR3 sequence: CAGGSGMNTEAFF. The CDR3 nucleotides are TGTGCCGGAGGATCGGGGATGAACACTGAAGCTTTCTTT.

In this sample, this clone turned up a few times. This chain uses TRBV7-8 with TRBJ2-2, with 8 bases matching TRBD1. Germline assignment: CDR1 SGHVS and CDR2 FQNEAQ. The ends lost 7 bases at V and 6 bases at J; junction bases unmatched: 10. This CDR3 is built from 15 residues. The CDR3 nucleotides read TGTGCCAGCATTTCATCGGGACAGGCCTCCGGGGAGCTGTTTTTT. It translates to CASISSGQASGELFF.

This clone occurred once. The rearrangement links TRBV2 to TRBJ2-3; 7 bases map to TRBD1. This CDR3 spans 14 amino acids. Germline V lookup: CDR1 SNHLY, CDR2 FYNNEI. V was clipped by 7 bases and J by 2 bases; unmatched bases: 6. Here the CDR3 DNA reads TGTGCCAGCACCTGGGACAGAGTCACAGATACGCAGTATTTT. Its translation: CASTWDRVTDTQYF.

The chain recombines TRBV2 with TRBJ2-1; TRBD1 or TRBD2 may be the D gene (5 bases each). The CDR3 consists of 14 residues. V was cut by 1 base and J by 6 bases, with 10 bases left in between. The germline gives CDR1 SNHLY, CDR2 FYNNEI. The CDR3 protein is CASSEVGVINEQFF. In nucleotides, the CDR3 is TGTGCCAGCAGTGAAGTGGGGGTGATCAATGAGCAGTTCTTC.

This clone showed up just a few times. The chain couples TRBV25-1 to TRBJ2-5; D ambiguous. In germline, CDR1 is MGHDK, CDR2 SYGVNS. This CDR3 is 15 amino acids long. V was cut by 8 bases and J by 5 bases, with 21 bases left in between. This CDR3 reads CASGASSYTPETQYF. The CDR3 DNA follows: TGTGCCAGCGGCGCATCTAGTTACACTCCGGAGACCCAGTACTTC.

V usage is TRBV27 and J usage is TRBJ1-1; D unresolved. The CDR3 sequence is 14 residues long. The V gene's germline CDR1 is MNHEY and CDR2 SMNVEV (reference sequence). The V and J ends lost 2 bases and 1 base respectively, with 8 bases between them. DNA of the CDR3: TGTGCCAGCAGTTTACGTCATGGGAACACTGAAGCTTTCTTT. As protein: CASSLRHGNTEAFF.

This clone has only a few counts. Within the sample, other DNA sequences also encode this same CDR3. The rearrangement uses TRBV7-2 and TRBJ2-1, with 9 nucleotides matching TRBD2. This CDR3 region has 15 residues. Trimming removed 1 base from V and 4 bases from J; junction bases left unmatched: 2. Germline CDR1 and CDR2: SGHTA and FQGNSA. CDR3 region: CASSLETSGYNEQFF. The CDR3 DNA follows: TGTGCCAGCAGCTTAGAGACTAGCGGATACAATGAGCAGTTCTTC.

V usage is TRBV7-2 and J usage is TRBJ2-1; D gene ambiguous. The CDR3 extends over 14 amino acids. Germline V gives CDR1 SGHTA, CDR2 FQGNSA. V gave up 1 base and J gave up 2 bases, with 6 bases separating them. Written as DNA, the CDR3 is TGTGCCAGCAGCTTAGGGGCAGCCTACAATGAGCAGTTCTTC. This translates into CASSLGAAYNEQFF.

As concerns this clone: At one end the junction does not follow the germline gene, possibly because of a read error. V usage is TRBV27 and J usage is TRBJ1-2, with 7 positions matching TRBD1. This CDR3 contains 14 residues. The germline V gene encodes CDR1 MNHEY and CDR2 SMNVEV (reference sequence). The chain's CDR3 is CASSRTDRDYGYTF. The CDR3 DNA reads as TGTGCCAGCAGTCGTACAGACAGGGACTACGGCTACACCTTC.

Only a few counts were recorded for this clone. The chain combines TRBV29-1 with TRBJ2-7; D gene uncertain. CDR1 SQVTM and CDR2 ANQGSEA come from the germline V gene. The CDR3 has 12 amino acids. V shed 7 bases and J shed 0 bases, with 10 bases lying between them. The CDR3 region has the DNA TGCAGCGGCCAGGCAGGCTCCTACGAGCAGTACTTC. It codes for CSGQAGSYEQYF.

V gene TRBV29-1 combines with J gene TRBJ1-5, with D tentatively TRBD1 (5 bases). CDR1 is SQVTM and CDR2 is ANQGSEA in the germline V gene. The CDR3 is 13 amino acids. V was shortened by 6 bases and J by 1 base, with 10 bases between the two germline ends. The CDR3 loop reads CSVAGQSNQPQHF. CDR3 sequence (DNA): TGCAGCGTGGCAGGGCAGAGCAATCAGCCCCAGCATTTT.

The chain uses TRBV25-1 and TRBJ2-5, with D perhaps TRBD1 or TRBD2 (5 bases each). Germline V CDR1 and CDR2: MGHDK, SYGVNS. The V and J ends lost 1 base and 5 bases respectively, with 20 bases between them. The CDR3 totals 17 residues. CDR3 region: CASSEWGAGVGAETQYF. DNA of the CDR3: TGTGCCAGCAGTGAATGGGGAGCTGGAGTAGGGGCGGAGACCCAGTACTTC.